This TCR beta chain was sequenced during a study of liver allograft versus peripheral blood T cells. Study information: Graft-liver T cell receptor repertoires were compared against recipient peripheral blood repertoires.

Each CDR3 protein gets one entry after TCRdb re-called the reads with MiXCR. Seen here are around 2,500 distinct CDR3 sequences, about 14% observed once, and the top ten hold under 35%. The CDR3 sequence is 13 residues long. V was cut by 9 bases and J by 1 base, with 12 bases left in between. Per the germline V gene, CDR1 is SEHNR and CDR2 is FQNEAQ (reference sequence). In its sample, this clonotype ranks as medium-sized (0.01 to 0.1%). The TCR was taken from a human patient who had a liver transplant. Some T cells may be provided by the graft donor. The chain employs TRBV7-9 and TRBJ1-1; a possible D gene is TRBD1 (5 bases). CDR3 amino acids: CASEGQSNTEAFF. CDR3 DNA sequence: TGTGCCAGTGAAGGACAATCGAACACTGAAGCTTTCTTT.